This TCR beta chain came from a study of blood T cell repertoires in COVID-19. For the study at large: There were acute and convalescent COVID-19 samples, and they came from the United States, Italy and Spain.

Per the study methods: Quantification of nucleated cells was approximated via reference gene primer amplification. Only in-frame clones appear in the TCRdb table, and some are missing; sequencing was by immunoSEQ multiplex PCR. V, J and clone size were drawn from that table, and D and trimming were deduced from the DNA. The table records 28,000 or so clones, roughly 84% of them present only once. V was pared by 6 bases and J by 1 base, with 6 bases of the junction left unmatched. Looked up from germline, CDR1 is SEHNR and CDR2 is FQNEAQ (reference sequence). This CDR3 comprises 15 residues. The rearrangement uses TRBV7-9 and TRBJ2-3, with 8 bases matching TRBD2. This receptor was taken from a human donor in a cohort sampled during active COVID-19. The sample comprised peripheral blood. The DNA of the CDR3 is TGTGCCAGCAGTCAGCGGGAGCTACGCACAGATACGCAGTATTTT. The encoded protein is CASSQRELRTDTQYF.